The 2 T cell receptor beta chains presented below share a single source sample, sequenced in a study of T-cell memory formation after mild COVID-19. TCRdb independently ran MiXCR on the 5' RACE reads; one entry per CDR3 protein. The sample yields 450,000 to 700,000 distinct CDR3 sequences, more than 15% seen once. Sequencing was done on a sample of PBMCs or a T cell subset sorted from them (not recorded which). Receptors were obtained from an adult woman who had mild COVID-19 (a few samples of this study predate the infection). Cell type and time point are not known.

This chain links TRBV5-1 with TRBJ2-7; D is ambiguous. CDR3 size: 14 residues. V lost 0 bases to trimming and J lost 2 bases, with 9 bases between them. In germline, CDR1 is SGHRS, CDR2 YFSETQ. CDR3 sequence reads: CASSLEVETYEQYF. CDR3 in DNA: TGCGCCAGCAGCTTGGAGGTGGAGACCTACGAGCAGTACTTC.

J is TRBJ2-7 and V is TRBV20-1; 9 bases match TRBD1. The CDR3 totals 15 residues. V gave up 1 base and J gave up 4 bases; unmatched junction bases: 8. Germline CDR1 is DFQATT and CDR2 is SNEGSKA (reference sequence). The DNA of the CDR3 is TGCAGTGCTAGAGGAAGGGACAGGGACTCGTACGAGCAGTACTTC. Protein product: CSARGRDRDSYEQYF.